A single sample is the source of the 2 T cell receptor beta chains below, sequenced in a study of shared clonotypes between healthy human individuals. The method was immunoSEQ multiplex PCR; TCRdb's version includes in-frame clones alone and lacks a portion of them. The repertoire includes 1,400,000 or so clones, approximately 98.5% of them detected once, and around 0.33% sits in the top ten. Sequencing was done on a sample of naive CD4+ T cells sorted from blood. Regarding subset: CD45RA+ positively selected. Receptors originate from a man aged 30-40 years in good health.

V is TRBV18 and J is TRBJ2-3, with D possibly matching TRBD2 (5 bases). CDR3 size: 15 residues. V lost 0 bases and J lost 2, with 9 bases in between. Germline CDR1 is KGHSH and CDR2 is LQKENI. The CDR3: CASSPPGGFTDTQYF. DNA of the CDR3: TGTGCCAGCTCACCACCTGGCGGGTTCACAGATACGCAGTATTTT.

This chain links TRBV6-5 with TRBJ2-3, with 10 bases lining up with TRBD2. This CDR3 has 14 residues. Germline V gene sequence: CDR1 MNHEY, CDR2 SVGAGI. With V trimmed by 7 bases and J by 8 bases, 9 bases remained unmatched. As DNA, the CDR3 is TGTGCCAGCAAGACTAGCGGGCCCGGCAGTACGCAGTATTTT. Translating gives CASKTSGPGSTQYF.